A selection of T cell receptor beta chains follows, all from one sample in a study of cytomegalovirus exposure and HLA in healthy donors. Method: immunoSEQ multiplex PCR; TCRdb's copy keeps in-frame clones and lacks some. The data hold some 200,000 clones, with approximately 80% observed a single time. What was sequenced was PBMCs. The receptors come from a woman between 45 and 60 years old in good health and CMV-seropositive. Both conserved end residues are part of each CDR3. The order of the fields is V gene, clone size, D gene, J gene, CDR3 protein, CDR3 DNA. A D gene is named only where the DNA matches it firmly. Clone size appears in some rows only: once, few, many, or a class for an expanded clone.

V gene: TRBV5-1; clone size: NA; D gene: NA; J gene: TRBJ1-6; CDR3 protein: CASSTQGHEDSPLHF; CDR3 DNA: TGCGCCAGCAGCACCCAGGGACACGAGGATTCACCCCTCCACTTT
V gene: TRBV7-3; clone size: NA; D gene: TRBD2; J gene: TRBJ2-2; CDR3 protein: CASRGRGVGTGELFF; CDR3 DNA: TGTGCCAGCAGGGGGCGGGGGGTCGGCACCGGGGAGCTGTTTTTT
V gene: TRBV28; clone size: NA; D gene: NA; J gene: TRBJ1-4; CDR3 protein: CASTKTSEKLFF; CDR3 DNA: TGTGCCAGCACGAAAACTAGTGAAAAACTGTTTTTT
V gene: TRBV6-5; clone size: NA; D gene: NA; J gene: TRBJ1-1; CDR3 protein: CASRLSLGGTEAFF; CDR3 DNA: TGTGCCAGCAGGCTCTCTTTGGGCGGGACTGAAGCTTTCTTT
V gene: TRBV6-5; clone size: NA; D gene: TRBD1; J gene: TRBJ1-6; CDR3 protein: CASSRQGASNSPLHF; CDR3 DNA: TGTGCCAGCAGCCGACAGGGGGCATCTAATTCACCCCTCCACTTT
V gene: TRBV6-5; clone size: once; D gene: TRBD2; J gene: TRBJ2-3; CDR3 protein: CASSNLAGVTDTQYF; CDR3 DNA: TGTGCCAGCAGTAATCTAGCGGGGGTAACAGATACGCAGTATTTT
V gene: TRBV15; clone size: NA; D gene: NA; J gene: TRBJ2-5; CDR3 protein: CATSSRGYQETQYF; CDR3 DNA: TGTGCCACCAGCAGCAGGGGCTACCAAGAGACCCAGTACTTC
V gene: TRBV5-1; clone size: once; D gene: TRBD1; J gene: TRBJ2-2; CDR3 protein: CASSSRTGNTGELFF; CDR3 DNA: TGCGCCAGCAGCTCCCGGACAGGGAACACCGGGGAGCTGTTTTTT
V gene: TRBV6-5; clone size: few; D gene: TRBD1; J gene: TRBJ2-2; CDR3 protein: CASGQKTGAVGELFF; CDR3 DNA: TGTGCCAGCGGACAGAAGACAGGGGCGGTCGGGGAGCTGTTTTTT
V gene: TRBV28; clone size: once; D gene: NA; J gene: TRBJ2-7; CDR3 protein: CASSVGQFTSSYEQYF; CDR3 DNA: TGTGCCAGCAGTGTCGGACAGTTTACCAGCTCCTACGAGCAGTACTTC
V gene: TRBV7-2; clone size: once; D gene: NA; J gene: TRBJ1-2; CDR3 protein: CASRGRDSSARYGYTF; CDR3 DNA: TGTGCCAGCAGGGGTCGGGACTCTTCGGCCCGGTATGGCTACACCTTC
V gene: TRBV7-3; clone size: NA; D gene: TRBD1; J gene: TRBJ2-2; CDR3 protein: CASSRTGLTGELFF; CDR3 DNA: TGTGCCAGCAGCCGGACAGGGCTTACCGGGGAGCTGTTTTTT
V gene: TRBV12-5; clone size: NA; D gene: NA; J gene: TRBJ2-7; CDR3 protein: CASGPRGVYEQYF; CDR3 DNA: TGTGCTAGTGGTCCCAGGGGGGTCTACGAGCAGTACTTC
V gene: TRBV6-6; clone size: NA; D gene: NA; J gene: TRBJ1-1; CDR3 protein: CASSYGGDTEAFF; CDR3 DNA: TGTGCCAGCAGTTACGGGGGGGACACTGAAGCTTTCTTT